The next 21 T cell receptor beta chains were all read from a single sample in a study of CD8 T cells in ankylosing spondylitis. Each CDR3 protein gets one entry after TCRdb re-called the 5' RACE reads with MiXCR. The table records 350,000 or so distinct CDR3 sequences, about 14% of them present only once. Sequencing input: blood, either unsorted or a sorted T cell fraction (not recorded which). These receptors originate from a male donor with ankylosing spondylitis or in good health (not recorded which).

The chain couples TRBV12-3 or TRBV12-4 to TRBJ1-2; 9 bases fit TRBD1. This CDR3 spans 14 amino acids. The ends lost 7 bases at V and 4 bases at J; junction bases unmatched: 7. Here the CDR3 DNA reads TGTGCCAGCACCCCGGGACAGGGAGCCTATGGCTACACCTTC. It is translated as CASTPGQGAYGYTF.

This clonotype showed up just a few times. The chain carries TRBV27 and TRBJ2-3, with D unresolved. The CDR3 sequence is 14 residues long. Germline assignment: CDR1 MNHEY and CDR2 SMNVEV (reference sequence). The V end lost 5 bases, the J end lost 6 bases, and 15 bases lay between the germline ends. The DNA for the CDR3 is TGTGCCAGCAGTCCAAACTTCGATGTCGATACGCAGTATTTT. Its protein product is CASSPNFDVDTQYF.

This clonotype was recorded a few times. The chain couples TRBV10-3 to TRBJ2-1; TRBD2 matches 10 bases. Trimming cost V 6 bases and J 2 bases; bases outside gene matches: 4. The CDR3 is 15 amino acids. Germline V CDR1 and CDR2: ENHRY, SYGVKD. The DNA of the CDR3 is TGTGCCATCAGCGTAGCGGGAGGCACCTACAATGAGCAGTTCTTC. The encoded protein is CAISVAGGTYNEQFF.

The chain employs TRBV18 and TRBJ2-1, with D perhaps matching TRBD1 (5 bases). CDR3 length: 13 amino acids. Between the trimmed V and J ends, which lost 4 bases and 8 bases, there was a span of 12 bases. Germline V gene sequence: CDR1 KGHSH, CDR2 LQKENI. Here the CDR3 reads CASSQGSADEQFF. The CDR3 region has the DNA TGTGCCAGCTCACAGGGGTCGGCGGATGAGCAGTTCTTC.

This chain uses TRBV30 with TRBJ2-1; 11 bases agree with TRBD2. Trimming removed 7 bases from V and 6 bases from J; junction bases left unmatched: 14. Germline assignment: CDR1 GTSNPN and CDR2 SVGIG (reference sequence). This CDR3 contains 16 residues. CDR3 nucleotides: TGTGCCTCCGCGAGAGCACTAGCGGGGGTTCCCAATGAGCAGTTCTTC. Translated: CASARALAGVPNEQFF.

The gene calls are TRBV10-3 and TRBJ1-1; D is possibly TRBD1 (5 bases). Germline CDR1 is ENHRY and CDR2 is SYGVKD. The CDR3 extends over 13 amino acids. V was shortened by 8 bases and J by 1 base, with 11 bases between the two germline ends. CDR3 DNA sequence: TGTGCCATCGCCGGGACGACGAACACTGAAGCTTTCTTT. This encodes CAIAGTTNTEAFF.

This chain uses TRBV25-1 with TRBJ2-4; TRBD2 might be the D (5 bases). CDR3 length equals 17 residues. CDR1 and CDR2 (germline): MGHDK, SYGVNS. V gave up 7 bases and J gave up 0 bases, with 19 bases separating them. CDR3 DNA: TGTGCCAGCAATCATGGACGGGAACAGCTAGCCAAAAACATTCAGTACTTC. Its translation: CASNHGREQLAKNIQYF.

This clonotype was counted a few times. The genes are TRBV5-1 and TRBJ2-3; 9 nucleotides match TRBD1. The CDR3 is made up of 17 amino acids. Germline V gene sequence: CDR1 SGHRS, CDR2 YFSETQ. Germline trimming cut 3 bases from V and 2 bases from J; bases unmatched to any gene: 10. The CDR3 region has the DNA TGCGCCAGCAGCTCCTTCGGACAGGGGCAACTCACAGATACGCAGTATTTT. It is translated as CASSSFGQGQLTDTQYF.

This clonotype was seen at least ten times. This sequence joins TRBV29-1 and TRBJ2-3; D not resolved. This CDR3 spans 14 amino acids. Trimming cost V 4 bases and J 0 bases, with 11 bases left between them. Germline-derived CDR1 and CDR2 are SQVTM and ANQGSEA. CDR3 nucleotide sequence: TGCAGCGTTGCTCCAACTCAGAGCACAGATACGCAGTATTTT. Amino acid sequence: CSVAPTQSTDTQYF.

This clonotype has more than one count but fewer than ten. The rearrangement joins TRBV29-1 to TRBJ1-1; D not certain. CDR3 length: 14 amino acids. Germline values: CDR1 SQVTM, CDR2 ANQGSEA. Between the trimmed V and J ends, which lost 6 bases and 8 bases, there was a span of 22 bases. The CDR3 spells CSVHPLDRTGEAFF. For the CDR3, the DNA is TGCAGCGTGCACCCTTTGGACCGGACCGGGGAAGCTTTCTTT.

This clonotype was detected only a few times. V gene TRBV12-3 or TRBV12-4 combines with J gene TRBJ2-1, with D perhaps being TRBD1 or TRBD2 (6 bases each). The CDR3 sequence is 15 residues long. V dropped 5 bases and J dropped 6 bases, with 17 bases sitting between them. As DNA, the CDR3 is TGTGCCAGCAGTCTCCGAGGAGGGGGGAGCAATGAGCAGTTCTTC. It translates to CASSLRGGGSNEQFF.

This clonotype came up a few times. This chain joins TRBV5-1 and TRBJ2-1; TRBD1 might be the D (6 bases). The CDR3 extends over 15 amino acids. Germline V lookup: CDR1 SGHRS, CDR2 YFSETQ. The V end lost 0 bases, the J end lost 9 bases, and 16 bases lay between the germline ends. As DNA, the CDR3 is TGCGCCAGCAGCTTGGGGGTGGGGGCTAGAGGTGAGCAGTTCTTC. It codes for CASSLGVGARGEQFF.

This clonotype was counted at least ten times. The genes are TRBV5-1 and TRBJ1-2; TRBD1 matches at 7 bases. The ends lost 3 bases at V and 2 bases at J; junction bases unmatched: 4. CDR1 and CDR2 (germline): SGHRS, YFSETQ. This CDR3 spans 14 amino acids. The CDR3 reads CASSSGQDNYGYTF. The CDR3 DNA reads TGCGCCAGCAGCTCTGGACAGGACAACTATGGCTACACCTTC.

The chain uses TRBV20-1 and TRBJ2-7, with D perhaps matching TRBD2 (6 bases). V lost 0 bases, J lost 6 bases, and 12 bases lay in between. Germline loops: CDR1 DFQATT, CDR2 SNEGSKA (reference sequence). The CDR3 spans 13 residues. The CDR3 reads CSARDLRGGEQYF. In DNA, the CDR3 is TGCAGTGCTAGAGATCTAAGGGGAGGCGAGCAGTACTTC.

This clonotype was observed a handful of times. The V call is TRBV30, the J call TRBJ1-5; D gene uncertain. With 0 bases removed from V and 0 bases from J, the gap between germline ends came to 3 bases. The CDR3 covers 13 residues. Per germline, CDR1 GTSNPN and CDR2 SVGIG (reference sequence). CDR3 region: CAWSVGSNQPQHF. For the CDR3, the DNA is TGTGCCTGGAGTGTAGGTAGCAATCAGCCCCAGCATTTT.

V usage is TRBV12-5 and J usage is TRBJ2-5; 9 bases map to TRBD1. This CDR3 spans 17 amino acids. Trimming at V came to 6 bases and at J to 3 bases, leaving 14 bases not matched to a gene. Looked up from germline, CDR1 is LGHNT and CDR2 is FRNRAP. The CDR3 reads CASGNSQGAQGKETQYF. The CDR3 nucleotides are TGTGCTAGTGGGAACTCACAGGGGGCGCAGGGTAAAGAGACCCAGTACTTC.

This clonotype occurred many times. V gene TRBV10-2 combines with J gene TRBJ2-1; D possibly uses TRBD1 or TRBD2 (5 bases each). The germline V gene has CDR1 WSHSY and CDR2 SAAADI. V lost 4 bases and J lost 9, with 19 bases in between. CDR3 length: 15 residues. The CDR3 nucleotides read TGCGCCAGCAGTGCTAGAGGTTTTGGGACGGGTGAGCAGTTCTTC. This sequence encodes CASSARGFGTGEQFF.

This clonotype has more than one count but fewer than ten. The rearrangement links TRBV20-1 to TRBJ2-5, with a weak D call TRBD1 (6 bases). Germline V gene lookup returns CDR1 DFQATT and CDR2 SNEGSKA (reference sequence). The CDR3 contains 12 residues. V was clipped by 6 bases and J by 5 bases, with 13 bases between them. The CDR3 here is CSALQGRETQYF. CDR3 DNA sequence: TGCAGTGCACTACAGGGTCGTGAGACCCAGTACTTC.

V usage is TRBV12-3 or TRBV12-4 and J usage is TRBJ2-6; D is uncertain. V was trimmed by 8 bases and J by 0 bases, leaving 8 bases between them. CDR3 size: 14 residues. CDR3 amino acids: CASALSSGANVLTF. The CDR3 nucleotides are TGTGCCAGCGCCTTGAGCTCTGGGGCCAACGTCCTGACTTTC.

J is TRBJ1-1 and V is TRBV12-3 or TRBV12-4, with 8 bases that match TRBD1. This CDR3 spans 17 amino acids. The J segment lost 4 bases and the V segment lost 5 bases, leaving 15 bases of the junction unmatched. Here the CDR3 reads CASSPQGGTTVGTEAFF. The CDR3 nucleotides read TGTGCCAGCAGTCCACAGGGGGGGACCACAGTGGGCACTGAAGCTTTCTTT.

The chain employs TRBV30 and TRBJ2-2; D call uncertain. V lost 2 bases and J lost 4, with 5 bases in between. CDR3 size: 12 residues. The V gene's germline CDR1 is GTSNPN and CDR2 SVGIG (reference sequence). CDR3 nucleotide sequence: TGTGCCTGGAGTAAAGCCACCGGGGAGCTGTTTTTT. The encoded protein is CAWSKATGELFF.